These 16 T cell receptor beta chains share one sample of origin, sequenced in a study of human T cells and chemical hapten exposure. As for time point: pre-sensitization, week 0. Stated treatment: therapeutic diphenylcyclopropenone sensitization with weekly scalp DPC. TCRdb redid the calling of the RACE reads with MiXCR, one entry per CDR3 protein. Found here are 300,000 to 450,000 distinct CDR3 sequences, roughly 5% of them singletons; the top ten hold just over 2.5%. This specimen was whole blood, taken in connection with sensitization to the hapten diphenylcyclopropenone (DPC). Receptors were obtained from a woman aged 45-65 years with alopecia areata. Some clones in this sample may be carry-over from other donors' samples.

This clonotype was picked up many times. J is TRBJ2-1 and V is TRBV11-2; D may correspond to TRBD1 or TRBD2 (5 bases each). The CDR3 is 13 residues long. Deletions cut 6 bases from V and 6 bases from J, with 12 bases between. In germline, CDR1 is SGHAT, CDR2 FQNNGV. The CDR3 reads CASRALGGNEQFF. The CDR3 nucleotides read TGTGCCAGCAGGGCCCTTGGGGGCAATGAGCAGTTCTTC.

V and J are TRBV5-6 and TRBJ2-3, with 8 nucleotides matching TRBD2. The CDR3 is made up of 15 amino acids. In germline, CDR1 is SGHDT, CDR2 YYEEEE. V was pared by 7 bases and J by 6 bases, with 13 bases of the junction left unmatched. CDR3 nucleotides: TGTGCCAGCTCCCCAGAGCGGGGGCTCATGGATACGCAGTATTTT. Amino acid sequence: CASSPERGLMDTQYF. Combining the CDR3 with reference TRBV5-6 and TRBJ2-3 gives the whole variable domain DAGVTQSPTHLIKTRGQQVTLRCSPKSGHDTVSWYQQALGQGPQFIFQYYEEEERQRGNFPDRFSGHQFPNYSSELNVNALLLGDSALYLCASSPERGLMDTQYFGPGTRLTVL.

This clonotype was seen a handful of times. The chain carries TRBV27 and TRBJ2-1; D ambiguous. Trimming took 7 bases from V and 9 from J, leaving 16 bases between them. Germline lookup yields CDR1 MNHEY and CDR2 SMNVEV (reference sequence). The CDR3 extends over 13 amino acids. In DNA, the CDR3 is TGTGCCAGCAAGGCCGACTCCGCTCTTGAGCAGTTCTTC. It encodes CASKADSALEQFF.

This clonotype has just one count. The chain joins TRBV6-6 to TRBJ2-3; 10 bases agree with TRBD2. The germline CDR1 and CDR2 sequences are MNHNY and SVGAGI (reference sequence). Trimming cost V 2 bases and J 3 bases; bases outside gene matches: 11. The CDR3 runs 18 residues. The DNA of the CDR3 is TGTGCCAGCAGTTACCAAGGGACTAGCGAGTGGGGTACAGATACGCAGTATTTT. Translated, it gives CASSYQGTSEWGTDTQYF.

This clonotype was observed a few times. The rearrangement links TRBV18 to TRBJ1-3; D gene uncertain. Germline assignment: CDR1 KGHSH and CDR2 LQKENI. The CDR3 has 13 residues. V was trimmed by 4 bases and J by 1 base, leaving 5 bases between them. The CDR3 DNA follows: TGTGCCAGCTCACTTATTTCTGGAAACACCATATATTTT. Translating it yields CASSLISGNTIYF.

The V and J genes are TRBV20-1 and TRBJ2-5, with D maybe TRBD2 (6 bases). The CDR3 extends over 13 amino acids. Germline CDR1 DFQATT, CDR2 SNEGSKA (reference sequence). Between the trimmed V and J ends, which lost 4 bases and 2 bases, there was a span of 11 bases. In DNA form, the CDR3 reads TGCAGTGCTATTGGGGACTTGCAAGAGACCCAGTACTTC. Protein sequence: CSAIGDLQETQYF.

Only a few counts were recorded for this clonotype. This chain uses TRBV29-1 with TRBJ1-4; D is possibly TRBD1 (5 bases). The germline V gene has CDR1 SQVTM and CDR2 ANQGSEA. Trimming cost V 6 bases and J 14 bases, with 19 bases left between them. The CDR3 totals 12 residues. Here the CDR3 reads CSVLIRVSGLFF. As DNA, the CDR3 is TGCAGCGTCCTAATCCGGGTATCAGGGCTGTTTTTT.

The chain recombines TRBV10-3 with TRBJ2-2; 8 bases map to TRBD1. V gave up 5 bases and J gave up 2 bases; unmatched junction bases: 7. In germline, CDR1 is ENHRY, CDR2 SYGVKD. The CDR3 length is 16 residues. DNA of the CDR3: TGTGCCATCAGTACCCCGGGACAGGAAAACACCGGGGAGCTGTTTTTT. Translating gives CAISTPGQENTGELFF.

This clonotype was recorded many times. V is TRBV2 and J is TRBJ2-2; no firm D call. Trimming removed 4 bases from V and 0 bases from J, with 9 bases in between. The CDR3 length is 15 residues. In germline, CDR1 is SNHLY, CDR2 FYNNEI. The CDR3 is CASSVPRANTGELFF. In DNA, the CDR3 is TGTGCCAGCAGTGTTCCCCGCGCGAACACCGGGGAGCTGTTTTTT.

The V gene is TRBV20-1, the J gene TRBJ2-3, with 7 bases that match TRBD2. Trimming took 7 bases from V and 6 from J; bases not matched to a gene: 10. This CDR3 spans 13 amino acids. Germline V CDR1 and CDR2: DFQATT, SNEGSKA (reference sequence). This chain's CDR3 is CSVRGLSGDTQYF. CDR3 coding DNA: TGCAGTGTCCGGGGACTATCTGGGGATACGCAGTATTTT.

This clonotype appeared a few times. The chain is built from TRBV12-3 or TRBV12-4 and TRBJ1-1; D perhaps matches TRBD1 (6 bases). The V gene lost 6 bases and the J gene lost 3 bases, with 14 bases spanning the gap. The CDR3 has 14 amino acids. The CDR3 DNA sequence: TGTGCCAGCAGCTCCACAGGGATGTACACTGAAGCTTTCTTT. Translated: CASSSTGMYTEAFF.

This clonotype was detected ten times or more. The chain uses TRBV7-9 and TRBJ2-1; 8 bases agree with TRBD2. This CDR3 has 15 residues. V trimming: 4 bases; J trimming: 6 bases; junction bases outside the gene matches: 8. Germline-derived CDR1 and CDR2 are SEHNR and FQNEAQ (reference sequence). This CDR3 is CASSSAGTRINEQFF. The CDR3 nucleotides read TGTGCCAGCAGCTCCGCCGGGACTAGGATCAATGAGCAGTTCTTC.

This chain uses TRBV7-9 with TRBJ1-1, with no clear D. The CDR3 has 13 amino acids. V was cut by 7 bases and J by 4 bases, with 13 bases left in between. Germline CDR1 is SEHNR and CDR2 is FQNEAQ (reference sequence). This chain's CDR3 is CASTKTGGTEAFF. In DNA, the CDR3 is TGTGCCAGCACCAAAACGGGCGGCACTGAAGCTTTCTTT. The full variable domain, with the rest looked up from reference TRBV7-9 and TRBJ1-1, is DTGVSQNPRHKITKRGQNVTFRCDPISEHNRLYWYRQTLGQGPEFLTYFQNEAQLEKSRLLSDRFSAERPKGSFSTLEIQRTEQGDSAMYLCASTKTGGTEAFFGQGTRLTVV.

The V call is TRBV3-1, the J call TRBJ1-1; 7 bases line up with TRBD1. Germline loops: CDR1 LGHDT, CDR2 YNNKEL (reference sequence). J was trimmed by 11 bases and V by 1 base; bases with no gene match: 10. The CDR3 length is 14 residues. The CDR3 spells CASSQVQGVAGAFF. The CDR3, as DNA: TGTGCCAGCAGCCAAGTCCAGGGGGTGGCCGGGGCTTTCTTT.

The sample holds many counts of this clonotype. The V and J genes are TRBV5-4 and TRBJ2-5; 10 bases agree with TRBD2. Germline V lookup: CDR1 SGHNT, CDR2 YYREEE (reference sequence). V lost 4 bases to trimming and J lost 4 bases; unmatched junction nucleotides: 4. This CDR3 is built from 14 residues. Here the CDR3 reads CASSQGLAPETQYF. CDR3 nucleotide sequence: TGTGCCAGCAGCCAGGGACTAGCGCCAGAGACCCAGTACTTC.

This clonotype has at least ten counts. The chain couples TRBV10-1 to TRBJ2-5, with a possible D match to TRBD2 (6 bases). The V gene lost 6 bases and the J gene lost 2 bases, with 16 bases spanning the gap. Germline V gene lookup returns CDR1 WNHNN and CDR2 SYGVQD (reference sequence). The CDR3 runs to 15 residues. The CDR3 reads CASSEVGTDQETQYF. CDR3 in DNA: TGCGCCAGCAGCGAAGTCGGGACTGATCAAGAGACCCAGTACTTC.